Here is one TCR beta chain with its context. No antigen is known for it. The data are from a study of cytomegalovirus exposure and HLA in healthy donors. About the research overall: Of 300 to 500 genotyped donors, about 81% clustered with self-reported Caucasian donors.

The study, taken as a whole, reports: Researchers had no immune exposure information except CMV serostatus available. After further analysis at a later stage, some 15,000 TCR beta sequences were associated with HLA alleles at 0.05 false discovery rate.

The PCR contained 60 Vbeta and 13 Jbeta primers. Only in-frame clones appear in the TCRdb table, and some are missing; sequencing was by immunoSEQ multiplex PCR. The sample yields about 100,000 clones, less than 85% seen once. The CDR3 consists of 15 residues. The germline V and J ends were trimmed by 0 bases and 7 bases, with 15 bases remaining between them. CDR1 GTSNPN and CDR2 SVGIG come from the germline V gene (reference sequence). The source of this sequence is a woman aged 55-70 years in good health and CMV-seropositive. Sequences were obtained from PBMCs. The chain uses TRBV30 and TRBJ1-4, with D perhaps TRBD1 (5 bases). The CDR3 reads CAWSVMGNGGEKLFF. The CDR3 DNA is TGTGCCTGGAGTGTAATGGGAAACGGGGGTGAAAAACTGTTTTTT.